This note documents a single T cell receptor (beta chain) sequence. These data come from a study of T cell responses to AZD1222 COVID-19 vaccine. About the study: Second-dose timings of about 4 or about 12 weeks were pooled.

The assay was immunoSEQ multiplex PCR, and TCRdb's table has in-frame clones only and misses some. Altogether more than 110,000 clones are present, roughly 90% being singletons, with the ten largest covering roughly 3.7%. Sequenced material: peripheral blood, taken on day 0 of AZD1222 vaccination. The receptor comes from an adult in good health.

This CDR3 is CASSQATFWDGYTF. The CDR3 DNA follows: TGCGCCAGCAGCCAAGCAACTTTTTGGGATGGCTACACCTTC. This chain joins TRBV4-3 and TRBJ1-2; D gene uncertain. Trimming stripped 1 base from V and 6 bases from J, with 12 bases between. The germline gives CDR1 LGHNA, CDR2 YSLEER. The CDR3 sequence is 14 residues long.